This T cell receptor beta chain was observed in a study of shared clonotypes between healthy human individuals. Naive CD8 populations comprised CD45RO-negative cells positively selected for CCR7, excluding terminally differentiated effector memory CD45RA+ cells. There are 16 residues in the CDR3. With 4 bases removed from V and 4 bases from J, the gap between germline ends came to 17 bases. The germline CDR1 and CDR2 sequences are MNHEY and SMNVEV (reference sequence). Data came from immunoSEQ multiplex PCR; TCRdb stores just in-frame clones and leaves some out. The sample includes 560,000 or so clones, roughly 96% of them seen just once.

This receptor was identified in a woman aged 30 to 39 in good health. V and J are TRBV27 and TRBJ2-1; perhaps D is TRBD1 or TRBD2 (5 bases each). Material: naive CD8+ T cells sorted from blood. The CDR3 region has the DNA TGTGCCAGCAGTTCCCTGGGGCCGAGGGGTTACAATGAGCAGTTCTTC. Translating gives CASSSLGPRGYNEQFF.